These T cell receptor beta chains were read from a single sample in a study of cytomegalovirus exposure and HLA in healthy donors. Using immunoSEQ multiplex PCR, the repertoire was profiled, and TCRdb retains in-frame clones only, with some absent. The sample lists about 180,000 clones; over 80% were seen once. Sequences were obtained from PBMCs. These TCRs come from a boy aged 2-9 years in good health and CMV-seronegative. Each CDR3 is given with its conserved first and last residue. D genes are given only for firm matches. Expanded clones get a size class; other rows say once, few or many, or leave the size out.

v_gene	d_gene	j_gene	abundance	CDR3aa	CDR3nt
TRBV6-5	.	TRBJ1-2	.	CASSYHRDTDYGYTF	TGTGCCAGCAGTTATCACCGGGACACCGACTATGGCTACACCTTC
TRBV10-2	TRBD1	TRBJ2-5	.	CASSGTVVRDQYF	TGCGCCAGCAGCGGGACAGTGGTTAGAGACCAGTACTTC
TRBV13	.	TRBJ1-2	.	CASSLRMRQSYGYTF	TGTGCCAGCAGCTTAAGGATGCGGCAGAGCTATGGCTACACCTTC
TRBV30	TRBD2	TRBJ2-3	.	CAWRAGRRGDTQYF	TGTGCCTGGAGAGCGGGGCGTCGTGGAGATACGCAGTATTTT
TRBV9	.	TRBJ2-6	once	CASSVGAGHGANVLTF	TGTGCCAGCAGCGTAGGGGCGGGGCATGGGGCCAACGTCCTGACTTTC
TRBV27	.	TRBJ1-1	.	CASMEGNLGTEAFF	TGTGCCAGCATGGAGGGCAATTTAGGGACTGAAGCTTTCTTT
TRBV6-6	TRBD1	TRBJ2-1	once	CASRTTKGATYNEQFF	TGTGCCAGCAGGACGACCAAGGGGGCGACCTACAATGAGCAGTTCTTC
TRBV4-3	TRBD2	TRBJ2-3	once	CASSRRTSGASTDTQYF	TGCGCCAGCAGCCGGCGGACTAGCGGGGCTAGCACAGATACGCAGTATTTT
TRBV2	.	TRBJ1-4	.	CASASGSPNEKLFF	TGTGCCAGCGCGAGCGGCAGTCCTAATGAAAAACTGTTTTTT
TRBV9	.	TRBJ1-1	few	CASSVGGDQYTEAFF	TGTGCCAGCAGCGTAGGGGGAGACCAGTACACTGAAGCTTTCTTT
TRBV9	.	TRBJ2-3	.	CASSVGGRGPDTQYF	TGTGCCAGCAGCGTAGGTGGCAGGGGACCAGATACGCAGTATTTT
TRBV11-1	TRBD2	TRBJ2-3	.	CASSSASGSTQYF	TGTGCCAGCAGCTCAGCTAGCGGGAGCACGCAGTATTTT
TRBV27	.	TRBJ2-7	.	CASSLLASYEQYF	TGTGCCAGCAGTTTACTAGCCTCCTACGAGCAGTACTTC